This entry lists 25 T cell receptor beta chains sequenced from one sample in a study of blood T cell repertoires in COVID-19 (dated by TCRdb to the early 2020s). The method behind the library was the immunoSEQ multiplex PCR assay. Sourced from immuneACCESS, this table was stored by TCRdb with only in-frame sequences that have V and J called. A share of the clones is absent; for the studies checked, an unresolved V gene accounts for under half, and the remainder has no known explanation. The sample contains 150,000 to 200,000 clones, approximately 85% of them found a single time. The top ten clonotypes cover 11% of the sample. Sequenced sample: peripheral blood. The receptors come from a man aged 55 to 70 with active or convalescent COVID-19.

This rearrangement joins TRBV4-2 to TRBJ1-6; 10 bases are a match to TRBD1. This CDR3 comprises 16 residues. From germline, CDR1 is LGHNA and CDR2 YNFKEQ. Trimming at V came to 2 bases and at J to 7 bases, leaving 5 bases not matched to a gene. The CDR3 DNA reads TGTGCCAGCAGCCAAAACCGGGACAGGGGAAATTCACCCCTCCACTTT. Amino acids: CASSQNRDRGNSPLHF.

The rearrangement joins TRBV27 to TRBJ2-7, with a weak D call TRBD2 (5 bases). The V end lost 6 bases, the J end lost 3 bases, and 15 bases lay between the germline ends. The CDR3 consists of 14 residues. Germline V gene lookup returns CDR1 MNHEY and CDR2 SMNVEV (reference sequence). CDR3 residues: CASRLGLGDYEQYF. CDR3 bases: TGTGCCAGCAGGCTCGGACTGGGCGACTACGAGCAGTACTTC.

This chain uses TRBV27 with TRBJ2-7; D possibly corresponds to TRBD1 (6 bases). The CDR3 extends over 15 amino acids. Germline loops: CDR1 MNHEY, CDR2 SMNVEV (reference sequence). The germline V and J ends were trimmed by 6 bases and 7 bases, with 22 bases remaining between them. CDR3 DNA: TGTGCCAGCAGCCTACAGTTTCCAGGGCAGGGGGAGCAGTACTTC. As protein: CASSLQFPGQGEQYF.

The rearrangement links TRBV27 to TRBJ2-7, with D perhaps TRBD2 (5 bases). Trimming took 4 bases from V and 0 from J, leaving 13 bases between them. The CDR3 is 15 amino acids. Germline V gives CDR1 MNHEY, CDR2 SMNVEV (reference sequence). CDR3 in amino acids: CASSSPSGSSYEQYF. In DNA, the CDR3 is TGTGCCAGCAGTTCTCCCAGCGGAAGCTCCTACGAGCAGTACTTC.

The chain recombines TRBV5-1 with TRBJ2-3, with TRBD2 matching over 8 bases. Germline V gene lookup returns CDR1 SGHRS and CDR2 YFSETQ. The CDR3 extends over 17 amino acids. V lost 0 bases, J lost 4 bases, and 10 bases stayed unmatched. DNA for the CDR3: TGCGCCAGCAGCTTGGACGATAGCGGGATAGCATCAGATACGCAGTATTTT. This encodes CASSLDDSGIASDTQYF.

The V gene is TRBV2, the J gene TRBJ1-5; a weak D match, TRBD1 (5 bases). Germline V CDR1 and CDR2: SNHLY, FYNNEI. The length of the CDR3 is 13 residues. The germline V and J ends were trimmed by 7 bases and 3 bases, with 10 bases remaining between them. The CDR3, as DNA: TGTGCCAGCAAAGGGGATTACAATCAGCCCCAGCATTTT. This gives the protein CASKGDYNQPQHF.

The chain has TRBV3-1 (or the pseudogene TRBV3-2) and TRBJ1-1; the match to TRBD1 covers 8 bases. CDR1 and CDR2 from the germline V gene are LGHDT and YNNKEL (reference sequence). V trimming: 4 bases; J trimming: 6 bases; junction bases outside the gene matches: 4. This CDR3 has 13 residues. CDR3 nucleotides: TGTGCCAGCAGCCTCGGACAGGGCGCTGAAGCTTTCTTT. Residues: CASSLGQGAEAFF.

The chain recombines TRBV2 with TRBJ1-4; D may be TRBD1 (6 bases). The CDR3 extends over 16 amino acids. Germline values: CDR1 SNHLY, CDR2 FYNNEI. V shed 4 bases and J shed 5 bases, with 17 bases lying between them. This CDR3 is CASSGGGPRANEKLFF. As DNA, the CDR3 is TGTGCCAGCAGTGGGGGGGGGCCACGGGCGAATGAAAAACTGTTTTTT.

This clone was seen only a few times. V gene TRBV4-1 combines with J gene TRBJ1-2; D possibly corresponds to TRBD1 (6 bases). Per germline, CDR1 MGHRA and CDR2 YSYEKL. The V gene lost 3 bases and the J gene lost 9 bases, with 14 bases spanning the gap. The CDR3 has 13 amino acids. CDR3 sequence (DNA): TGCGCCAGCAGCCACCCGGACAGTGGCAGCTACACCTTC. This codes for CASSHPDSGSYTF.

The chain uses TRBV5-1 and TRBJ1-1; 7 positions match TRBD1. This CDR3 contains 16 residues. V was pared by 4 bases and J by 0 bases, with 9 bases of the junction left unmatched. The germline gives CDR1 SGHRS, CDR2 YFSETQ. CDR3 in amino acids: CASSDELGQMNTEAFF. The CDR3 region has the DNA TGCGCCAGCAGCGATGAACTGGGACAGATGAACACTGAAGCTTTCTTT. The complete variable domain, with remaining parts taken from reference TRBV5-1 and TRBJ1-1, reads KAGVTQTPRYLIKTRGQQVTLSCSPISGHRSVSWYQQTPGQGLQFLFEYFSETQRNKGNFPGRFSGRQFSNSRSEMNVSTLELGDSALYLCASSDELGQMNTEAFFGQGTRLTVV.

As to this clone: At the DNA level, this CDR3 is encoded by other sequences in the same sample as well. The CDR3, as DNA: TGCGCCAGCAGCTTGGGTCCTGGGGGGGAGACCCAGTACTTC. It is translated as CASSLGPGGETQYF. This rearrangement joins TRBV5-1 to TRBJ2-5; possible D gene TRBD2, 6 bases. CDR3 length: 14 amino acids. The germline V and J ends were trimmed by 0 bases and 5 bases, with 11 bases remaining between them. Germline loops: CDR1 SGHRS, CDR2 YFSETQ.

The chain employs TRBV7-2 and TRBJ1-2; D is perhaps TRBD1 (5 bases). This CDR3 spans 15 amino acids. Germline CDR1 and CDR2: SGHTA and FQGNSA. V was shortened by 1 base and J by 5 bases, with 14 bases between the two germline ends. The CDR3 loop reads CASSLGGGVGYGYTF. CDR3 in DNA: TGTGCCAGCAGCTTAGGGGGAGGGGTAGGGTATGGCTACACCTTC.

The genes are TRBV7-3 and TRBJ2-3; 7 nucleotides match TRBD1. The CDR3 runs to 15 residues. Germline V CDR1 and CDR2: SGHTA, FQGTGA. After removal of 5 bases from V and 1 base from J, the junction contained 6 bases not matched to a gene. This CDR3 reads CASSENGQGTDTQYF. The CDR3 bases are TGTGCCAGCAGCGAAAACGGACAGGGCACAGATACGCAGTATTTT.

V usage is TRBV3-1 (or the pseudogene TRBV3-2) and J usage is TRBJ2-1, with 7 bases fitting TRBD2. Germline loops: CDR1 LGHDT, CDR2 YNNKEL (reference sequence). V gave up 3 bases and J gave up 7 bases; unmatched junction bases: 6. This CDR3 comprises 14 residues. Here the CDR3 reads CASSQRGSKNEQFF. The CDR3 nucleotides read TGTGCCAGCAGCCAGCGCGGGAGTAAAAATGAGCAGTTCTTC.

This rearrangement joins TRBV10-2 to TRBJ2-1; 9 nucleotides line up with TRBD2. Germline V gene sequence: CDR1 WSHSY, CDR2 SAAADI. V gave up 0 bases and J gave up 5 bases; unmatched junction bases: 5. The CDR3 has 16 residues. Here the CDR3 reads CASSESRASGNNEQFF. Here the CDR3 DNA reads TGCGCCAGCAGTGAGTCCCGGGCTAGCGGGAACAATGAGCAGTTCTTC.

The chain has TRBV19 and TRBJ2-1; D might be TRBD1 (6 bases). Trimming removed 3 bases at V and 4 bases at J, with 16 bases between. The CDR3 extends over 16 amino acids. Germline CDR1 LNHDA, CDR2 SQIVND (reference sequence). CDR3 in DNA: TGTGCCAGTAGTATTGTAGAGGACAGTCCGTACAATGAGCAGTTCTTC. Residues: CASSIVEDSPYNEQFF.

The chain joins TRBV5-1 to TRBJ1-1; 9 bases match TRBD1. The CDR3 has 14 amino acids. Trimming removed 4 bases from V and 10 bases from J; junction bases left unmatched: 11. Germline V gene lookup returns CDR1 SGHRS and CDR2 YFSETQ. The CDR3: CASSARTGAEGAFF. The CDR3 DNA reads TGCGCCAGCAGCGCTCGGACAGGGGCCGAAGGAGCTTTCTTT.

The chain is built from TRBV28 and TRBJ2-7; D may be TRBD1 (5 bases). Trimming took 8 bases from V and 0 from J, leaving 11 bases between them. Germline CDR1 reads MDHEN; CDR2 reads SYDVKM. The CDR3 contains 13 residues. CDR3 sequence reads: CASATGVSYEQYF. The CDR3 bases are TGTGCCAGCGCCACAGGTGTCTCCTACGAGCAGTACTTC.

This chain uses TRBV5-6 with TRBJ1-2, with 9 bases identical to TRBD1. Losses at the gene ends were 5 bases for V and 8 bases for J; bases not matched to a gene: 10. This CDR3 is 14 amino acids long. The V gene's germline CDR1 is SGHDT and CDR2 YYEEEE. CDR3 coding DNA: TGTGCCAGCAGGGAGGGCGGGACAGGGAACGGCTACACCTTC. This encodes CASREGGTGNGYTF.

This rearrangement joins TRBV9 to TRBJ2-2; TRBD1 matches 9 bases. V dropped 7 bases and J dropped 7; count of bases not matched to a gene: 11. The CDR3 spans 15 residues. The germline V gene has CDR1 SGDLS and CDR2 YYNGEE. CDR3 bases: TGTGCCAGCGCTCCAACAGGGGGCGGCAGCGGGGAGCTGTTTTTT. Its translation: CASAPTGGGSGELFF.

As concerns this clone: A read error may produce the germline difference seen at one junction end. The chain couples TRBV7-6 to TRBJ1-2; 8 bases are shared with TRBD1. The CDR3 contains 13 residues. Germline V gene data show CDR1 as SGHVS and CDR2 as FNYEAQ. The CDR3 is CASSPQPDREFSF. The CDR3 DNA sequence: TGTGCCAGCAGCCCACAACCGGACAGGGAGTTCTCCTTC.

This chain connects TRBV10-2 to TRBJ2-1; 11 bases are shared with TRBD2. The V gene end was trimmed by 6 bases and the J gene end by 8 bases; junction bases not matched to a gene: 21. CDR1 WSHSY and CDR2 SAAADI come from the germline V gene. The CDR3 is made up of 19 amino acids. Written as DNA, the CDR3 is TGCGCCAGCAGCGAGAATCGGCTAGCGGGGGGACCTCCCGTGGATGAGCAGTTCTTC. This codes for CASSENRLAGGPPVDEQFF.

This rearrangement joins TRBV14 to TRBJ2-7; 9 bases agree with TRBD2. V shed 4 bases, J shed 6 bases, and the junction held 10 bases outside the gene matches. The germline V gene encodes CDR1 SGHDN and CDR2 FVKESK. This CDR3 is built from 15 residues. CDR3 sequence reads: CASSPADSGRVEQYF. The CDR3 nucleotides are TGTGCCAGCAGCCCGGCGGATAGCGGGAGAGTCGAGCAGTACTTC.

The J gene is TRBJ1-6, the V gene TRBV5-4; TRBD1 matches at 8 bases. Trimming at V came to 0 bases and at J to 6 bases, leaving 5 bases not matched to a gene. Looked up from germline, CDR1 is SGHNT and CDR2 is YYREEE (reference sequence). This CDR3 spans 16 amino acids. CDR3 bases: TGTGCCAGCAGCTTGGGGACAGGGTTGAGTAATTCACCCCTCCACTTT. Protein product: CASSLGTGLSNSPLHF.

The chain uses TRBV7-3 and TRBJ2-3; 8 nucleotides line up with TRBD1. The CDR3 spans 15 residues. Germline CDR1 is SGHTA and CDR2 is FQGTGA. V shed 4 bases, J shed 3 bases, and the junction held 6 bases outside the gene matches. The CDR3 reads CASSSKTGDTDTQYF. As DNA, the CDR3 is TGTGCCAGCAGCTCCAAGACAGGGGATACAGATACGCAGTATTTT. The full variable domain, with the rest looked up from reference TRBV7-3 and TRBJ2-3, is GAGVSQTPSNKVTEKGKYVELRCDPISGHTALYWYRQSLGQGPEFLIYFQGTGAADDSGLPNDRFFAVRPEGSVSTLKIQRTERGDSAVYLCASSSKTGDTDTQYFGPGTRLTVL.